This TCR beta chain is drawn from a study of cytomegalovirus exposure and HLA in healthy donors. Study-level points and caveats: When presence/absence was analysed, sequencing depth was taken to be roughly uniform across donors. The authors considered a cluster of highly shared sequence variants likely to be a sequencing artifact. An analysis done earlier found most TCR beta V segments productive about 87% or about 30% of the time.

The PCR had 60 Vbeta and 13 Jbeta primers. The protocol was immunoSEQ multiplex PCR, while the TCRdb copy is restricted to in-frame clones and leaves out a portion. There are 110,000 or so clones in the sample; 70% to 85% occur only once, and almost 5% lies in the top ten. The CDR3 totals 15 residues. Comment on this clone: The target antigen is unknown.

This clonotype was sampled from a man aged 50 or older in good health and CMV-seropositive. The rearrangement uses TRBV21-1 and TRBJ2-1; the D call TRBD1 from the table was never checked on the DNA. TRBV21-1 is termed a pseudogene. The sample was PBMCs. The CDR3 bases are TGTGCCAGCAGCAAAGCGGGGCGTAACTACAATGAGCAGTTCTTC. It translates to CASSKAGRNYNEQFF.